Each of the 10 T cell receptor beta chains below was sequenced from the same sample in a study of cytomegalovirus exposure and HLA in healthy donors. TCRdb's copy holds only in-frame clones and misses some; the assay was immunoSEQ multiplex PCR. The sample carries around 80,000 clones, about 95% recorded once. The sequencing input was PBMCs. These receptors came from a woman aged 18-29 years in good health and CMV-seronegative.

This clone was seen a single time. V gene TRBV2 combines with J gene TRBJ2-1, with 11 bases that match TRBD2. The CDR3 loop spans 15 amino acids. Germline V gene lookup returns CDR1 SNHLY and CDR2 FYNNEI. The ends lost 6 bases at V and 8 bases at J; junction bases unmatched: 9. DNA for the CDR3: TGTGCCAGCAGGACACTAGCGGGAGTAAACCATGAGCAGTTCTTC. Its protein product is CASRTLAGVNHEQFF.

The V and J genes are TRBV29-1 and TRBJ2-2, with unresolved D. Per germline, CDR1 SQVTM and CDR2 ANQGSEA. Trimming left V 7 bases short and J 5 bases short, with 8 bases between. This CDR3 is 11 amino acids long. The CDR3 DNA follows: TGCAGCGGAAGACAAACCGGGGAGCTGTTTTTT. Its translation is CSGRQTGELFF.

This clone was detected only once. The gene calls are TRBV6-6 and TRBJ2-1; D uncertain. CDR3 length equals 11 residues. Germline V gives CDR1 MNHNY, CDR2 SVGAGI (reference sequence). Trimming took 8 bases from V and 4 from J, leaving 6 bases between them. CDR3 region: CASADYNEQFF. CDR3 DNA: TGTGCCAGCGCGGATTACAATGAGCAGTTCTTC.

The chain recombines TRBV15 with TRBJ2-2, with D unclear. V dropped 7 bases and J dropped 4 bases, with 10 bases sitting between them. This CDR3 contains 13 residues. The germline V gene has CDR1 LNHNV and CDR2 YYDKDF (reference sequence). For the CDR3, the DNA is TGTGCCACCAAACCCCGAGGCACCGGGGAGCTGTTTTTT. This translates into CATKPRGTGELFF. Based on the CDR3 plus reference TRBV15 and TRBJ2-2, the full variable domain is DAMVIQNPRYQVTQFGKPVTLSCSQTLNHNVMYWYQQKSSQAPKLLFHYYDKDFNNEADTPDNFQSRRPNTSFCFLDIRSPGLGDTAMYLCATKPRGTGELFFGEGSRLTVL.

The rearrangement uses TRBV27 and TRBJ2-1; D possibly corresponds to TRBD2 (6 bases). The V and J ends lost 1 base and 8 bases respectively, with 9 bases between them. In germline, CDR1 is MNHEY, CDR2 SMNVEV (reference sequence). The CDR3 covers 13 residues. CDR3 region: CASSLFGGYEQFF. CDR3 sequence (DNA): TGTGCCAGCAGTTTATTCGGGGGATATGAGCAGTTCTTC.

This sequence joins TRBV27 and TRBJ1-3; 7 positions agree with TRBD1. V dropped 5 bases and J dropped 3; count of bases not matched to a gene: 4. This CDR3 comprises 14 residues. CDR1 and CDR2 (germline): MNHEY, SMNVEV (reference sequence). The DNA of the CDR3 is TGTGCCAGCAGTGTCACAGGGGTTGGAAACACCATATATTTT. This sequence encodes CASSVTGVGNTIYF.

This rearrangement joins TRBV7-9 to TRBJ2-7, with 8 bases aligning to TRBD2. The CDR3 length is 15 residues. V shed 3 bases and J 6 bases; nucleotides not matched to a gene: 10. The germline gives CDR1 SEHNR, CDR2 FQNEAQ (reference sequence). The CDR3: CASSLSSGRVAEQYF. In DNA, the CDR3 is TGTGCCAGCAGCTTGTCTTCCGGGAGGGTTGCCGAGCAGTACTTC. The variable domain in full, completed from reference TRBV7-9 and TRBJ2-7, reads DTGVSQNPRHKITKRGQNVTFRCDPISEHNRLYWYRQTLGQGPEFLTYFQNEAQLEKSRLLSDRFSAERPKGSFSTLEIQRTEQGDSAMYLCASSLSSGRVAEQYFGPGTRLTVT.

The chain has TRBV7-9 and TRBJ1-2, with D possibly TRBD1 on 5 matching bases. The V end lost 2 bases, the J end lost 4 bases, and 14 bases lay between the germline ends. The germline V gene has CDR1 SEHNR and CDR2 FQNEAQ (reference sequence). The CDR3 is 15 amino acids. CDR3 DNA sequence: TGTGCCAGCAGCTTATCAGGGATTGTCCTCTATGGCTACACCTTC. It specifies CASSLSGIVLYGYTF.

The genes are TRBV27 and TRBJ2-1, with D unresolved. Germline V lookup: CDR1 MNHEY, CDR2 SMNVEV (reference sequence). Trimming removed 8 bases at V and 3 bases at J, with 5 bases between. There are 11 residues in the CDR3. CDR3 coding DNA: TGTGCCAGCCGCGGCTACAATGAGCAGTTCTTC. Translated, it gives CASRGYNEQFF.

Here the CDR3 DNA reads TGTGCCAGCGAGACAGAGTACTCCTACAATGAGCAGTTCTTC. Translating it yields CASETEYSYNEQFF. The J gene is TRBJ2-1, the V gene TRBV5-8, with D tentatively TRBD1 (5 bases). Germline assignment: CDR1 SGHTS and CDR2 YDEGEE. This CDR3 has 14 amino acids. V was shortened by 7 bases and J by 0 bases, with 11 bases between the two germline ends.